The entry below describes one T cell receptor beta chain. The data derive from a study of blood T cell repertoires in COVID-19. Study summary: Acute and convalescent COVID-19 samples came from the United States, Italy and Spain. Sources were T cells, B-cell-depleted T cells, or PBMCs; the material itself was cDNA or gDNA.

Under the authors' procedure: For nucleated cells, counts were estimated from reference gene primer amplification. Here immunoSEQ multiplex PCR was the method, and the copy in TCRdb shows in-frame clones only, minus some. V, J and clone size are taken as reported in that table, and D and trimming were inferred from the DNA itself. Among roughly 100,000 clones listed, about 86% were seen once. The clonotype was recovered from an elderly woman with active or convalescent COVID-19. Specimen: peripheral blood.

This CDR3 is CASKNNTNNRGYTF. The CDR3 bases are TGTGCCAGCAAAAATAATACTAATAATCGCGGCTACACCTTC. This sequence joins TRBV2 and TRBJ1-2; the D is unclear. The CDR3 covers 14 residues. V lost 7 bases, J lost 8 bases, and 20 bases lay in between. Germline CDR1 and CDR2: SNHLY and FYNNEI.